This T cell receptor (beta chain) comes out of a study of cytomegalovirus exposure and HLA in healthy donors. The CDR3 has 14 amino acids. Per germline, CDR1 SGDLS and CDR2 YYNGEE. V shed 4 bases and J 2 bases; nucleotides not matched to a gene: 4. Generated by immunoSEQ multiplex PCR, the TCRdb table keeps only in-frame clones and is missing some. This sample has approximately 54,000 clones, with roughly 87% found just once. This clonotype was obtained from a woman aged 18-30 years in good health and CMV-seropositive. Specimen: PBMCs. This chain links TRBV9 with TRBJ2-7; TRBD1 agrees at 9 bases. The CDR3 region has the DNA TGTGCCAGCAGCCCCCGGGACAGGGCCTACGAGCAGTACTTC. Its protein product is CASSPRDRAYEQYF.